This T cell receptor beta chain was identified in a study of T cells in Graves' hyperthyroidism and ophthalmopathy. Findings and caveats of the study: Ophthalmopathy cases were set apart from stable hyperthyroidism by a 13 V-J model.

Using RNA transcripts as the source, TCR beta CDR3 regions were amplified. Carried out on the TCR CDR3, a first-round RT-PCR used the HTBI primer set. TCRdb re-called the multiplex PCR reads with MiXCR, one entry per CDR3 protein. The sample consists of about 520,000 distinct CDR3 sequences, 24% of them appearing once. This CDR3 has 15 residues. V shed 5 bases, J shed 6 bases, and the junction held 9 bases outside the gene matches. From germline, CDR1 is SGHNT and CDR2 YENEEA. This clonotype was counted a few times. Its target is unknown. The chain combines TRBV11-3 with TRBJ2-7; 11 positions match TRBD2. This sequence originates from a woman in her thirties with Graves' ophthalmopathy. The sequenced sample consisted of blood. This CDR3 reads CASSPRSGGASEQYF. The CDR3 region has the DNA TGTGCCAGCAGCCCCCGTAGCGGGGGGGCCTCCGAGCAGTACTTC.